What follows describes a single T cell receptor (beta chain). The table came from immunoSEQ multiplex PCR; TCRdb's copy has only in-frame clones and leaves some out. The sample lists some 390,000 clones; more than 70% were seen once. These data are taken from a study of blood T cell repertoires in COVID-19. Study at large: T cells, B-cell-depleted T cells, or PBMCs provided the cDNA or gDNA that served as material.

The CDR3 is 14 residues long. From germline, CDR1 is PRHDT and CDR2 FYEKMQ (reference sequence). V was clipped by 5 bases and J by 2 bases, with 12 bases between them. This rearrangement joins TRBV13 to TRBJ1-2; D remains ambiguous. Specimen: peripheral blood. The TCR was taken from a woman aged 55-69 years with COVID-19, enrolled during active disease. CDR3 coding DNA: TGTGCCAGCAGCCGACTCCGGCAGAACTATGGCTACACCTTC. Residues: CASSRLRQNYGYTF.